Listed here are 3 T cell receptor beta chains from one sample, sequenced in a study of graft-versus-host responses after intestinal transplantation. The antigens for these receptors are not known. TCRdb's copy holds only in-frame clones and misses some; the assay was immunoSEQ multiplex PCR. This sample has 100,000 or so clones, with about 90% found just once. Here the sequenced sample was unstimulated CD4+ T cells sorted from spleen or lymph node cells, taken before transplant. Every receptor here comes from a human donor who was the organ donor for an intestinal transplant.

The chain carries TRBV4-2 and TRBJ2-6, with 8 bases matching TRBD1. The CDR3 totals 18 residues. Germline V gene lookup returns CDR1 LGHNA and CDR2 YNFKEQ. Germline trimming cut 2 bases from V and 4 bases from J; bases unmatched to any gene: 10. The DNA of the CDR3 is TGTGCCAGCAGCCAAAGACAGGGGTTGTGGGCAGGGGCCAACGTCCTGACTTTC. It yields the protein CASSQRQGLWAGANVLTF.

This CDR3 is CASRGGGGLVDTQYF. The CDR3 DNA reads as TGTGCCAGCCGGGGCGGGGGGGGTTTAGTAGATACGCAGTATTTT. The rearrangement links TRBV28 to TRBJ2-3; 9 bases match TRBD2. CDR1 is MDHEN and CDR2 is SYDVKM in the germline V gene. Losses at the gene ends were 8 bases for V and 5 bases for J; bases not matched to a gene: 11. CDR3 length equals 15 residues.

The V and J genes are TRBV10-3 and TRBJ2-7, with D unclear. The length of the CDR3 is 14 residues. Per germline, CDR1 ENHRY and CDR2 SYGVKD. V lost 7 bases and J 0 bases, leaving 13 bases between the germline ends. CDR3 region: CAIMMGVGSYEQYF. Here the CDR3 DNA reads TGTGCCATCATGATGGGTGTCGGCTCCTACGAGCAGTACTTC.